This TCR beta chain is from a study of Graves' ophthalmopathy and Graves' hyperthyroidism. Study-level background: Where ophthalmopathy was absent within 18 months of follow-up, hyperthyroidism was stable. Study-level findings and limits: Forecasting of ophthalmopathy progression by the model achieved almost 71% sensitivity and less than 80% specificity.

The CDR3 contains 9 residues. Germline CDR1 DFQATT, CDR2 SNEGSKA (reference sequence). V shed 5 bases and J shed 6 bases, with 1 base lying between them. This clonotype was recorded a few times. Its antigen is not known. The sequenced template was RNA, covering the TCR beta CDR3 region. HTBI-primed first-round RT-PCR preceded second-round multiplex PCR. One entry per CDR3 protein results from TCRdb running MiXCR on the multiplex PCR reads. This table has over a million distinct CDR3 sequences, about two fifths appearing once. Patients were excluded if they had other autoimmune diseases or uncontrolled infections, and likewise if pregnancy or lactation applied. The diagnosis was founded upon clinical symptoms, serum thyroxine, TRAb, thyroid ultrasound and orbital computed tomography.

The rearrangement uses TRBV20-1 and TRBJ2-2; D is unclear. Source material: peripheral blood or thyroid tissue (not recorded which). This TCR came from an adult man with Graves' hyperthyroidism. CDR3 in DNA: TGCAGTGCTCCCGGGGAGCTGTTTTTT. It encodes CSAPGELFF.